This T cell receptor (beta chain) was identified during a study of blood T cells in healthy people across ages. Study observations and caveats: Per million T cells, TCR beta diversity dropped about linearly as age rose.

Looked up from germline, CDR1 is MNHEY and CDR2 is SVGEGT. CDR3 length equals 13 residues. Trimming removed 6 bases from V and 5 bases from J; junction bases left unmatched: 3. Points on this clonotype: Its antigen is undetermined.

Together with a sample-barcoded 5' primer, a J-beta primer mix was included in a second PCR lasting about 7 to 12 cycles. A template-switch adaptor that had 12 random nucleotides put a tag on each cDNA molecule. TCRdb redid the calling of the 5' RACE reads with MiXCR, one entry per CDR3 protein. The sample yields hundreds of thousands of distinct CDR3 sequences, 40% to 50% seen once. The chain couples TRBV6-2 or TRBV6-3 to TRBJ1-1, with 10 bases aligning to TRBD1. This TCR came from an elderly man in good health. The sample consisted of blood. In nucleotides, the CDR3 is TGTGCCAGCAGCTGGACAGGGGGGACTGAAGCTTTCTTT. This codes for CASSWTGGTEAFF.